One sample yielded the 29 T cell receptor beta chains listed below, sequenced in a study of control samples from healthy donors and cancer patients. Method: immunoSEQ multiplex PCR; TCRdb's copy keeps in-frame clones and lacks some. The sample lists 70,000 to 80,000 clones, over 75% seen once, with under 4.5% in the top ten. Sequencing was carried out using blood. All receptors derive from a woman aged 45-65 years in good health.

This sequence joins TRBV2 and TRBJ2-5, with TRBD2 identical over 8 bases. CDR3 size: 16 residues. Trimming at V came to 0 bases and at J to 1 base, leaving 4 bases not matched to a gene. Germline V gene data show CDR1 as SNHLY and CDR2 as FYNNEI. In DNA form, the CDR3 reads TGTGCCAGCAGTGAAGCATTACTAGCGGCCCAAGAGACCCAGTACTTC. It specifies CASSEALLAAQETQYF.

CDR3 residues: CASSMDRVVTEAFF. The CDR3 DNA follows: TGTGCCAGCAGTATGGACAGGGTGGTCACTGAAGCTTTCTTT. The genes are TRBV6-5 and TRBJ1-1; 8 positions agree with TRBD1. Looked up from germline, CDR1 is MNHEY and CDR2 is SVGAGI. Trimming cost V 5 bases and J 4 bases; bases outside gene matches: 6. There are 14 residues in the CDR3.

The DNA of the CDR3 is TGTGCCAGCAGCTCACGAGTGACAGGGAGTAATGGCTACACCTTC. It specifies CASSSRVTGSNGYTF. The gene calls are TRBV13 and TRBJ1-2; 7 bases align to TRBD1. V lost 4 bases and J lost 6; bases outside the gene matches: 11. The CDR3 is 15 residues long. From germline, CDR1 is PRHDT and CDR2 FYEKMQ (reference sequence).

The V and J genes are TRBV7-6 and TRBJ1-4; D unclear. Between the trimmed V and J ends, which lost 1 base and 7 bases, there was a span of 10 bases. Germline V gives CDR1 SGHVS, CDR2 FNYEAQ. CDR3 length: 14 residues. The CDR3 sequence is CASSLEVEGEKLFF. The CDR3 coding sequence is TGTGCCAGCAGCTTAGAGGTGGAGGGTGAAAAACTGTTTTTT.

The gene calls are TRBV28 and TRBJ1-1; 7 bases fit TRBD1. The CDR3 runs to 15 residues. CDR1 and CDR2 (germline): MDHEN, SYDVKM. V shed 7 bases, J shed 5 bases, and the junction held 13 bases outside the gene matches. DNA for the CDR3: TGTGCCAGCAACCTCTCGGAGGGGGCCGGGACTGAAGCTTTCTTT. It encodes CASNLSEGAGTEAFF. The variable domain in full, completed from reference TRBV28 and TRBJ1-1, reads DVKVTQSSRYLVKRTGEKVFLECVQDMDHENMFWYRQDPGLGLRLIYFSYDVKMKEKGDIPEGYSVSREKKERFSLILESASTNQTSMYLCASNLSEGAGTEAFFGQGTRLTVV.

The CDR3: CASSTDNSPLHF. The CDR3 DNA is TGTGCCAGTAGTACAGATAATTCACCCCTCCACTTT. The chain is built from TRBV19 and TRBJ1-6; D uncertain. The CDR3 extends over 12 amino acids. The V end was cut by 4 bases, the J end by 5 bases, with 3 bases between. Germline V gives CDR1 LNHDA, CDR2 SQIVND (reference sequence).

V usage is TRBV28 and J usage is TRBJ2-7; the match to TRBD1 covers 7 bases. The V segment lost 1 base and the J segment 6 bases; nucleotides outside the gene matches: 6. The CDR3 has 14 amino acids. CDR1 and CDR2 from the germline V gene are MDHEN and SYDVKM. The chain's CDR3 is CASSLSQNRGEQYF. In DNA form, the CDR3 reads TGTGCCAGCAGTTTATCTCAAAACAGGGGCGAGCAGTACTTC.

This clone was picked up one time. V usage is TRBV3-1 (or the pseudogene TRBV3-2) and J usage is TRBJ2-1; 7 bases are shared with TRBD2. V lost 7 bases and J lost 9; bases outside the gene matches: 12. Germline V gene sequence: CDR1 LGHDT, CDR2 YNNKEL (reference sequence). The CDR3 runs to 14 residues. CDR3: CASTRQTSIGEQFF. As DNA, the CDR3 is TGTGCCAGCACCCGTCAGACTAGCATCGGTGAGCAGTTCTTC.

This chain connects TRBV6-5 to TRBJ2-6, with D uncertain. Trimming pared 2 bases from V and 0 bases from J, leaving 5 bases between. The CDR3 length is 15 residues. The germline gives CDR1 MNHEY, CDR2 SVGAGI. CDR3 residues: CASSYRASGANVLTF. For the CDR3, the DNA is TGTGCCAGCAGTTACCGTGCCTCTGGGGCCAACGTCCTGACTTTC.

CDR3 loop: CASSLGGAMNTEAFF. For the CDR3, the DNA is TGCGCCAGCAGCTTGGGTGGGGCCATGAACACTGAAGCTTTCTTT. V and J are TRBV5-1 and TRBJ1-1, with TRBD1 as a possible D gene (5 bases). The ends were cut back, 0 bases at V and 0 bases at J, with 9 bases in the middle. CDR3 length: 15 amino acids. Per germline, CDR1 SGHRS and CDR2 YFSETQ.

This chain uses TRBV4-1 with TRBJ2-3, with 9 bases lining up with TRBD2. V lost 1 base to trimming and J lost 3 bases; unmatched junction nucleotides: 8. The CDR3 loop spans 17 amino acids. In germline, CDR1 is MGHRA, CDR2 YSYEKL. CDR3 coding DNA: TGCGCCAGCAGCCAAGGGATAGCGGGAGTGGTGACAGATACGCAGTATTTT. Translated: CASSQGIAGVVTDTQYF.

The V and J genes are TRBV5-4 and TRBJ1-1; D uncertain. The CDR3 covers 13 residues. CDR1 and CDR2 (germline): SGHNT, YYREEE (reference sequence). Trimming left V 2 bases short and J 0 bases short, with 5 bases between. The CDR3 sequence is CASSLWVNTEAFF. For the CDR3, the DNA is TGTGCCAGCAGCTTATGGGTGAACACTGAAGCTTTCTTT.

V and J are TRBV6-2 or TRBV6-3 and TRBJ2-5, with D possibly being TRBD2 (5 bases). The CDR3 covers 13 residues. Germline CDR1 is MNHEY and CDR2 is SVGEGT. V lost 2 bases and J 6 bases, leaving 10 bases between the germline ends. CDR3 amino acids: CASSYPIGKTQYF. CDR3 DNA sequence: TGTGCCAGCAGTTACCCCATCGGGAAGACCCAGTACTTC.

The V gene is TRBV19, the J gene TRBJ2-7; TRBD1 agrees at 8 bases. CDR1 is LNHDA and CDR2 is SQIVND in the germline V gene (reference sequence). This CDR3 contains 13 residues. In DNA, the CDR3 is TGTTCCTCAGACAGGGGTCCCTCTTACCAGCAGTACTTC. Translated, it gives CSSDRGPSYQQYF.

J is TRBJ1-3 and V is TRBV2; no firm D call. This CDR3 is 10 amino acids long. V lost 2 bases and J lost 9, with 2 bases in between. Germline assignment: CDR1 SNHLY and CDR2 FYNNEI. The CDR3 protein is CASSESTIYF. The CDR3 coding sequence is TGTGCCAGCAGTGAAAGCACCATATATTTT.

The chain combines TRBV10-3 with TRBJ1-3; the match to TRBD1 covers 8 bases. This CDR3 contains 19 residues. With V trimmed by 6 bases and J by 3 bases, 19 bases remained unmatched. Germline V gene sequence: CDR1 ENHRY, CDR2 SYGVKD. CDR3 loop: CAIRELEPTGTGIGNTIYF. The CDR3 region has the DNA TGTGCCATCAGAGAACTCGAACCGACCGGGACAGGAATTGGAAACACCATATATTTT.

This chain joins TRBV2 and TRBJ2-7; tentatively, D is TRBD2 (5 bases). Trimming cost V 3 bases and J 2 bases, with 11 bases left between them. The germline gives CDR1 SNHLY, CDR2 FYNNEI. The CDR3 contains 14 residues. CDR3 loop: CASSDGVIAYEQYF. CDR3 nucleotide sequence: TGTGCCAGCAGTGACGGGGTGATAGCCTACGAGCAGTACTTC.

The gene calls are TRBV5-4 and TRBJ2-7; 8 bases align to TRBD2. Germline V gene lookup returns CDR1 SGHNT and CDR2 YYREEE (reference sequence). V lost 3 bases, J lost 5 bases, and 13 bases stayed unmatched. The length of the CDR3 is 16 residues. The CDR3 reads CASSSTRTSSPNEQYF. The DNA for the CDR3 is TGTGCCAGCAGCTCCACTCGGACTAGCTCACCTAACGAGCAGTACTTC.

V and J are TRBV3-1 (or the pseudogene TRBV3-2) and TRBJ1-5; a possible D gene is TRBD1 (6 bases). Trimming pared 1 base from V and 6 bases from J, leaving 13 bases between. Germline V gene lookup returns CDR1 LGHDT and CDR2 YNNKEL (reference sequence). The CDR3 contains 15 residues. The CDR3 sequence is CASSQGRGAGQPQHF. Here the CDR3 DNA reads TGTGCCAGCAGCCAAGGGCGGGGGGCAGGTCAGCCCCAGCATTTT.

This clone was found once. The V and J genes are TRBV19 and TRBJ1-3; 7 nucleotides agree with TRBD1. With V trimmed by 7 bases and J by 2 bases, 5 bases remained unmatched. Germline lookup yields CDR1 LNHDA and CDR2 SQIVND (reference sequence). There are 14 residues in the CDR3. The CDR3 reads CASTSQGAGNTIYF. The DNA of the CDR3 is TGTGCCAGTACCTCCCAGGGGGCTGGAAACACCATATATTTT.

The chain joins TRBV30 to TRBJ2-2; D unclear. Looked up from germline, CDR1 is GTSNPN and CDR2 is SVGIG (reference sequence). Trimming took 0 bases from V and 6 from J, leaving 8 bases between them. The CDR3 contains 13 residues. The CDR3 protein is CAWSVYEAGELFF. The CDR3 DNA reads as TGTGCCTGGAGTGTATACGAGGCCGGGGAGCTGTTTTTT.

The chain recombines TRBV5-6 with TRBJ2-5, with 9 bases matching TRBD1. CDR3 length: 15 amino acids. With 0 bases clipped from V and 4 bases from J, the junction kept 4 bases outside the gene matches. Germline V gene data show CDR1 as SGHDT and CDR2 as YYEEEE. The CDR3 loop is CASSLDRGRVETQYF. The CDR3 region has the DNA TGTGCCAGCAGCTTGGACAGGGGGCGCGTAGAGACCCAGTACTTC.

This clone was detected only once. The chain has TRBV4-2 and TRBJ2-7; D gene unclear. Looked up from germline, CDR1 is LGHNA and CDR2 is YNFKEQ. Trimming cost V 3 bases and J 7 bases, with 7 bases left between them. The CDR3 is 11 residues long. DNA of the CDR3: TGTGCCAGCAGCCACCAAGGAGAGCAGTACTTC. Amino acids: CASSHQGEQYF.

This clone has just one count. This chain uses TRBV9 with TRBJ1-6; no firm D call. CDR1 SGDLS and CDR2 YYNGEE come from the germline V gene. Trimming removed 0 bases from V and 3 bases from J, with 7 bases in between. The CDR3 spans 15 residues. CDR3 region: CASSVDGLYNSPLHF. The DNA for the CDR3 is TGTGCCAGCAGCGTAGATGGCCTCTATAATTCACCCCTCCACTTT.

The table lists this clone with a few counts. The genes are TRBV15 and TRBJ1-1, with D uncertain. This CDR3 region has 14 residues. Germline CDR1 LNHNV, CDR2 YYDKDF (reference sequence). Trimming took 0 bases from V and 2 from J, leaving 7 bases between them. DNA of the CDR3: TGTGCCACCAGCAGAGATCGAGTTAACACTGAAGCTTTCTTT. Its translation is CATSRDRVNTEAFF.

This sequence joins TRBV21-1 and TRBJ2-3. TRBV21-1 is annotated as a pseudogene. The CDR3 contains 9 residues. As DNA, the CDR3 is TGTGCCAGCACAGATACGCAGTATTTT. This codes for CASTDTQYF.

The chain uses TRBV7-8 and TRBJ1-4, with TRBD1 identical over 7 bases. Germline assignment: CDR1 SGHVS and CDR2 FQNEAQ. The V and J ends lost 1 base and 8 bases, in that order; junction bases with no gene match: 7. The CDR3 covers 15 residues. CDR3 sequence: CASSLGHRGGEKLFF. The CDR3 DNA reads TGTGCCAGCAGCTTAGGGCACAGGGGTGGCGAAAAACTGTTTTTT. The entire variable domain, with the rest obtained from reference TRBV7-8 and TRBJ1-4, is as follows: GAGVSQSPRYKVAKRGQDVALRCDPISGHVSLFWYQQALGQGPEFLTYFQNEAQLDKSGLPSDRFFAERPEGSVSTLKIQRTQQEDSAVYLCASSLGHRGGEKLFFGSGTQLSVL.

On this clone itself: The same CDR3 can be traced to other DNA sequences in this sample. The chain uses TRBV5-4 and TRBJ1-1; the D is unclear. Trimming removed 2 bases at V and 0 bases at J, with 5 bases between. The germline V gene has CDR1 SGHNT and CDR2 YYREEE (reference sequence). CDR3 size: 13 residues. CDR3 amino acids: CASSLGMNTEAFF. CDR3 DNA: TGTGCCAGCAGCTTAGGTATGAACACTGAAGCTTTCTTT.

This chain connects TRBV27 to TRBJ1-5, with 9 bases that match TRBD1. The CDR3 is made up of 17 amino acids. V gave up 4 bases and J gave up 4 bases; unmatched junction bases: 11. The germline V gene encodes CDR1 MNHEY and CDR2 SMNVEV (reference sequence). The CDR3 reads CASSSTRGTGINQPQHF. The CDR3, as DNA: TGTGCCAGCAGTTCCACAAGGGGGACAGGGATTAATCAGCCCCAGCATTTT.